A selection of T cell receptor beta chains follows, all from one sample in a study of T cells expressing NK-cell markers. Reprocessing the 5' RACE reads, TCRdb reports a single entry for every CDR3 protein and omits DNA. This repertoire includes over 120,000 distinct CDR3 sequences. Source material: blood T cells: a sorted CD56 or NKG2C T cell subset, CD4+ or CD8+ T cells, or bulk PBMC T cells (not recorded which). All receptors derive from a man between 18 and 35 years old in good health. Both conserved end residues are part of each CDR3.

j_call: TRBJ1-5
v_call: TRBV6-1
cdr3_aa: CASSEVFLDQPQHF

j_call: TRBJ2-2
v_call: TRBV4-2
cdr3_aa: CASSQDQSGLAVGATGELFF

j_call: TRBJ2-1
v_call: TRBV12-5
cdr3_aa: CASGAGTGVHNEQFF

j_call: TRBJ2-7
v_call: TRBV7-2
cdr3_aa: CASSSPYEYNDEQYF

j_call: TRBJ2-7
v_call: TRBV18
cdr3_aa: CASSPRQGADEQYF

j_call: TRBJ2-3
v_call: TRBV27
cdr3_aa: CASSSSVDGDTQYF

j_call: TRBJ1-6
v_call: TRBV12-3/TRBV12-4
cdr3_aa: CASSSPKGAGGIYSPLHF

j_call: TRBJ2-2
v_call: TRBV6-2/TRBV6-3
cdr3_aa: CASSYPFSGATNTGELFF

j_call: TRBJ2-1
v_call: TRBV20-1
cdr3_aa: CSARSRTGYNEQFF

j_call: TRBJ2-2
v_call: TRBV6-2/TRBV6-3
cdr3_aa: CASSYSLAGGPNTGELFF

j_call: TRBJ2-3
v_call: TRBV5-6
cdr3_aa: CASSLVRQDTDTQYF

j_call: TRBJ2-1
v_call: TRBV10-1
cdr3_aa: CASSTTGTSGRDEQFF

j_call: TRBJ1-3
v_call: TRBV6-1
cdr3_aa: CASSEYRGSGNTIYF

j_call: TRBJ2-2
v_call: TRBV6-5
cdr3_aa: CASGQGGELFF

j_call: TRBJ2-1
v_call: TRBV11-2
cdr3_aa: CASSPVLEQFF

j_call: TRBJ2-3
v_call: TRBV24-1
cdr3_aa: CATSDFRNTQYF

j_call: TRBJ2-3
v_call: TRBV2
cdr3_aa: CASSALAATTDTQYF

j_call: TRBJ2-3
v_call: TRBV12-3/TRBV12-4
cdr3_aa: CASSLSTLAGDLDTQYF

j_call: TRBJ1-5
v_call: TRBV5-6
cdr3_aa: CASSLVGADSNQPQHF

j_call: TRBJ1-1
v_call: TRBV20-1
cdr3_aa: CSARDRITAFF